This T cell receptor beta chain originates from a study of human versus mouse CDR3 diversity and MHC coevolution. About the study: The immunoSEQ assay reportedly detects one in 200,000 T cells.

The repertoire was sequenced with immunoSEQ multiplex PCR; TCRdb's copy has only in-frame clones and lacks some. The repertoire holds tens of thousands of clones, with 94% as singletons. Trimming took off 0 bases at V and 1 base at J, with 9 bases between the two ends. Per germline, CDR1 MNHEY and CDR2 SVGAGI. The CDR3 extends over 15 amino acids. This chain connects TRBV6-5 to TRBJ1-1; D is unclear. The TCR originated in a person between 60 and 70 years old in good health. The sample was naive CD4+ T cells from blood. Subset: CD45RO-negative CD62L-positive naive CD4 T cells. The CDR3 loop is CASSYSNPGNTEAFF. The CDR3 DNA sequence: TGTGCCAGCAGTTACTCGAATCCAGGGAACACTGAAGCTTTCTTT.